Included here is one T cell receptor beta chain sequence, with context. Libraries were prepared by immunoSEQ multiplex PCR; TCRdb keeps only in-frame clonotypes and omits some of them. Found here are 150,000 to 200,000 clones, 85% to 90% of them singletons; the top ten hold 1.1% to 1.5%. The sample belongs to a study of control samples from healthy donors and cancer patients. V was clipped by 0 bases and J by 0 bases, with 12 bases between them. The CDR3 is 18 amino acids. Germline CDR1 is LGHDT and CDR2 is YNNKEL (reference sequence). The sample consisted of blood. V usage is TRBV3-1 (or the pseudogene TRBV3-2) and J usage is TRBJ2-6, with D perhaps matching TRBD1 or TRBD2 (5 bases each). The source is a woman aged 45-60 years in good health. The CDR3 spells CASSQEGTALSGANVLTF. The DNA of the CDR3 is TGTGCCAGCAGCCAAGAGGGGACCGCCCTCTCTGGGGCCAACGTCCTGACTTTC.